This T cell receptor beta chain was recovered during a study of T cell responses to AZD1222 COVID-19 vaccine. The CDR3 has 13 amino acids. The J segment lost 5 bases and the V segment lost 2 bases, leaving 0 bases of the junction unmatched. In germline, CDR1 is MNHEY, CDR2 SVGAGI. This table comes from immunoSEQ multiplex PCR, and its TCRdb copy is limited to in-frame clones, with some not included. The sample lists roughly 130,000 clones; 85% to 90% were seen once. The sequence was collected from an adult in good health. The sample here was peripheral blood, taken on day 0 of AZD1222 vaccination. The J gene is TRBJ1-5, the V gene TRBV6-5; 7 bases align to TRBD1. The CDR3: CASSYRGHQPQHF. The CDR3 bases are TGTGCCAGCAGTTACAGGGGGCATCAGCCCCAGCATTTT.